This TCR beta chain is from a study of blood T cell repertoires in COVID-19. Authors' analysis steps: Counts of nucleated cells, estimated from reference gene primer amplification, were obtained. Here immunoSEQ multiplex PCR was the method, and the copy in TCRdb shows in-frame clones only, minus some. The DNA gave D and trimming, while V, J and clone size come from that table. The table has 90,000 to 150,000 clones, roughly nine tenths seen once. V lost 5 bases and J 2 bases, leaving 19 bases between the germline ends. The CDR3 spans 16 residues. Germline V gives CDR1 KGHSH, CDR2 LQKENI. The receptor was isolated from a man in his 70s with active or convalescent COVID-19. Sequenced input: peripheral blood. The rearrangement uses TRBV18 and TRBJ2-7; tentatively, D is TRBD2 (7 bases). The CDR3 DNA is TGTGCCAGCTCAGTGGAGCTCGGGGGGCGCGCCTACGAGCAGTACTTC. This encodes CASSVELGGRAYEQYF.